This T cell receptor beta chain was observed in a study of T cells in Graves' hyperthyroidism and ophthalmopathy. This clonotype was counted only a few times. Amplification yielded TCR beta CDR3 regions, with RNA transcripts as the source. A set of HTBI primers served as the primers for a first-round RT-PCR of the TCR CDR3. TCRdb independently ran MiXCR on the multiplex PCR reads; one entry per CDR3 protein. Altogether approximately 620,000 distinct CDR3 sequences are present, more than 15% being singletons, with the ten largest covering 2.5% to 4%. The PBMCs were taken from about 9.7 ml of fresh peripheral blood. V was pared by 7 bases and J by 5 bases, with 12 bases of the junction left unmatched. CDR3 size: 14 residues. The germline gives CDR1 SQVTM, CDR2 ANQGSEA.

The J gene is TRBJ1-1, the V gene TRBV29-1, with 8 bases identical to TRBD1. The sequence derives from a woman aged 40 to 50 with Graves' ophthalmopathy. The sample consisted of blood. CDR3 residues: CSAQGQGARTEAFF. CDR3 nucleotide sequence: TGCAGCGCCCAGGGGCAGGGGGCGCGGACTGAAGCTTTCTTT.